This T cell receptor (beta chain) was recorded in a study of blood T cell repertoires in COVID-19. Study context: Spain, Italy and the United States supplied samples that represented acute and convalescent COVID-19. In each case, the material was cDNA or gDNA derived from T cells, B-cell-depleted T cells, or PBMCs.

Here immunoSEQ multiplex PCR was the method, and the copy in TCRdb shows in-frame clones only, minus some. This sample has roughly 360,000 clones; 81% occur once, and the top ten carry more than 0.95%. The V end was cut by 5 bases, the J end by 3 bases, with 14 bases between. Germline CDR1 and CDR2: MNHEY and SMNVEV (reference sequence). The CDR3 length is 14 residues. The J gene is TRBJ2-7, the V gene TRBV27; D is uncertain. Sequencing was carried out using peripheral blood. This receptor was taken from a human donor with acute or convalescent COVID-19. The donor label of this sample is uncertain. CDR3 coding DNA: TGTGCCAGCAGTCCCCGGGTCCTAAGCTACGAGCAGTACTTC. Its protein is CASSPRVLSYEQYF.